These T cell receptor beta chains were read from a single sample in a study of beta chain features in type 1 diabetes. This table comes from immunoSEQ multiplex PCR, and its TCRdb copy is limited to in-frame clones, with some not included. The sample shows some 16,000 clones, roughly 76% of them seen only once. Specimen: stem cell memory CD4+ T cells from blood. These receptors were taken from a woman in her late teens or twenties with type 1 diabetes. Each CDR3 is given with its conserved first and last residue. Fields, in order: D gene, J gene, clone size, V gene, CDR3 protein, CDR3 DNA. D genes are given only for firm matches. Clone size is shown for a subset of rows, as once, few, many or a class of expanded clone.

>.|TRBJ1-1|.|TRBV5-1
CASSSTAGGTEAFF
TGCGCCAGCAGCTCTACGGCCGGGGGCACTGAAGCTTTCTTT
>TRBD2|TRBJ2-1|.|TRBV19
CASSLLAAGYNEQFF
TGTGCCAGTAGCCTACTAGCGGCCGGCTACAATGAGCAGTTCTTC
>TRBD2|TRBJ2-1|.|TRBV18
CASSPVLGTSILEEQFF
TGTGCCAGCTCACCAGTCTTGGGGACTAGCATTTTGGAAGAGCAGTTCTTC
>.|TRBJ2-7|.|TRBV18
CASSQTAVQGSEQYF
TGTGCCAGCTCACAAACGGCGGTCCAAGGATCCGAGCAGTACTTC
>.|TRBJ1-1|.|TRBV2
CASSRGGGGAFF
TGTGCCAGCTCCCGTGGCGGGGGAGGAGCTTTCTTT
>TRBD2|TRBJ2-1|.|TRBV7-9
CASSYLPLAGVYEQFF
TGTGCCAGCAGCTACCTCCCGCTAGCGGGAGTGTATGAGCAGTTCTTC
>.|TRBJ2-2|once|TRBV7-2
CASSLAPGTGELFF
TGTGCCAGCAGCTTAGCCCCGGGCACCGGGGAGCTGTTTTTT
>TRBD1|TRBJ1-2|.|TRBV11-2
CASRPGTGISYGYTF
TGTGCCAGCAGACCCGGGACAGGAATAAGCTATGGCTACACCTTC
>TRBD1|TRBJ1-1|.|TRBV12-5
CASVTGPLNTEAFF
TGTGCTAGTGTGACAGGGCCATTGAACACTGAAGCTTTCTTT
>TRBD2|TRBJ2-1|few|TRBV7-3
CASSLSGRATDEQFF
TGTGCCAGCAGTCTGAGCGGGAGGGCCACCGATGAGCAGTTCTTC
>TRBD2|TRBJ2-5|.|TRBV5-1
CASSLVVGASGRFGETQYF
TGCGCCAGCAGCTTGGTGGTTGGGGCTAGCGGGAGATTCGGGGAGACCCAGTACTTC
>.|TRBJ2-2|.|TRBV27
CASSLQRRGELFF
TGTGCCAGCTCACTTCAGAGGAGGGGGGAGCTGTTTTTT
>.|TRBJ2-1|.|TRBV19
CASKGHRGYNEQFF
TGTGCCAGTAAGGGACATAGGGGATACAATGAGCAGTTCTTC
>TRBD1|TRBJ2-5|.|TRBV7-2
CASSARPGTGGFQISPEYF
TGTGCCAGCAGCGCCAGACCCGGGACAGGGGGCTTTCAGATAAGCCCCGAGTACTTC
>.|TRBJ2-1|.|TRBV7-2
CASSFEGRAYNEQFF
TGTGCCAGCAGCTTTGAGGGCAGAGCCTACAATGAGCAGTTCTTC
>TRBD2|TRBJ2-7|few|TRBV28
CASSFSWTSRTYEQYF
TGTGCCAGCAGTTTCTCCTGGACTAGCAGAACCTACGAGCAGTACTTC
>TRBD1|TRBJ2-1|.|TRBV5-1
CASSLGTGALVYNEQFF
TGCGCCAGCAGCTTAGGGACAGGGGCGCTGGTATACAATGAGCAGTTCTTC
>TRBD1|TRBJ1-2|.|TRBV10-2
CASSDVQGVLFGYTF
TGCGCCAGCAGTGACGTCCAGGGGGTCCTATTTGGCTACACCTTC
>.|TRBJ1-4|.|TRBV7-8
CASSRDPDRLYEKLFF
TGTGCCAGCAGCCGCGATCCGGACAGACTTTATGAAAAACTGTTTTTT
>TRBD1|TRBJ1-5|.|TRBV19
CASSTSGQGSKSNQPQHF
TGTGCCAGTAGTACGAGCGGACAGGGGTCCAAGAGCAATCAGCCCCAGCATTTT
>TRBD2|TRBJ2-2|.|TRBV7-9
CASSTLAGVSNTGELFF
TGTGCCAGCAGCACCCTAGCGGGAGTTTCGAACACCGGGGAGCTGTTTTTT
>TRBD2|TRBJ2-7|.|TRBV27
CASSPGLGTSGTMNEQYF
TGTGCCAGCAGTCCAGGACTAGGGACTAGCGGGACAATGAACGAGCAGTACTTC
>.|TRBJ2-5|.|TRBV7-2
CASSLMTSSWETQYF
TGTGCCAGCAGCTTGATGACTAGTTCGTGGGAGACCCAGTACTTC
>.|TRBJ1-1|.|TRBV7-9
CASSLGWDKDEAFF
TGTGCCAGCAGCTTAGGGTGGGACAAAGACGAAGCTTTCTTT
>.|TRBJ1-4|.|TRBV10-2
CASSGGRQTWEKLFF
TGCGCCAGCAGTGGAGGGCGACAAACCTGGGAAAAACTGTTTTTT
>TRBD1|TRBJ1-1|.|TRBV7-2
CASSLSPSYRGRGTEAFF
TGTGCCAGCAGCTTAAGTCCCTCCTACAGGGGGCGCGGCACTGAAGCTTTCTTT
>.|TRBJ1-2|.|TRBV9
CASSVFLQGLYGYTF
TGTGCCAGCAGCGTATTTCTACAGGGCCTCTATGGCTACACCTTC
>TRBD1|TRBJ2-5|.|TRBV12-5
CASGLVRGTDKETQYF
TGTGCTAGTGGTTTGGTAAGGGGGACAGATAAAGAGACCCAGTACTTC
>TRBD2|TRBJ2-1|.|TRBV11-3
CASSLSGLAGGPYNEQFF
TGTGCCAGCAGCTTAAGCGGACTAGCGGGAGGGCCGTACAATGAGCAGTTCTTC
>.|TRBJ2-2|few|TRBV9
CASSGVRVTGELFF
TGTGCCAGCAGCGGGGTGAGGGTAACCGGGGAGCTGTTTTTT